This TCR beta chain is drawn from a study of T cell changes during pregnancy in multiple sclerosis (dated by TCRdb to about 2019). For the wider study: Changes in the T cell repertoire over the course of pregnancy were examined in this study in women with multiple sclerosis.

The CDR3 runs 16 amino acids, cysteine and phenylalanine included. Just the 48-base CDR3 DNA is kept, in frame starting at base 1. Here V drops 5 bases and J drops 1 base, and the junction holds 2 bases not matched to any gene. The germline V gene sets CDR1 to SNHLY and CDR2 to FYNNEI. As regards this clone: Its target antigen remains unknown. No qualities accompany the bases; no much larger clone lies one base away.

Libraries were built with the immunoSEQ multiplex PCR assay. TCRdb provides this immuneACCESS table in a form limited to in-frame rearrangements. Some clones are lacking; in checked studies, under half of them reflect an unresolved V gene, and why the rest are absent is not known. The sample table contains 15,000 to 20,000 clones; only one count was recorded for 87% of them. The top ten clonotypes cover 13% of the sample. The rearrangement joined TRBV2 to TRBJ2-7; 16 bases in the junction line up with TRBD2. This material consisted of CD8+ T cells from peripheral blood mononuclear cells, taken in the third trimester of pregnancy. The TCR was taken from a female donor in good health, enrolled as a control in a pregnancy study. The sequenced DNA is TGTGCCAGCAGTAGGGGACTAGCGGGAGGGTCCTACGAGCAGTACTTC. Its translation is CASSRGLAGGSYEQYF.